This T cell receptor (beta chain) was captured by sequencing in a study of post-analysis software for immune sequencing data. V dropped 3 bases and J dropped 10 bases, with 13 bases sitting between them. In germline, CDR1 is DFQATT, CDR2 SNEGSKA (reference sequence). The CDR3 length is 11 residues. General study results and limits: Among about 5 TRBV segments more frequent in patients than controls were TRBV5-6, TRBV5-1 and TRBV20-1.

Unique molecular identifiers had been added to the TCR beta cDNA libraries. MiXCR was run by TCRdb on the PCR reads, yielding one entry per CDR3 protein. The repertoire holds about 770,000 distinct CDR3 sequences, 35% to 55% seen once, with over 4.5% in the top ten. This clonotype was observed once. Its antigen remains unidentified. The chain has TRBV20-1 and TRBJ2-7; tentatively, D is TRBD1 (6 bases). Material: blood. This clonotype originated in a girl between 10 and 17 years old with multiple sclerosis. In DNA, the CDR3 is TGCAGTGCTAGTCCAGGGGCGGGCCAGTACTTC. Translation: CSASPGAGQYF.